The 22 T cell receptor beta chains in this list originate from one sample, sequenced in a study of CD8 T cell repertoires and HIV-1 epitope variants. These TCRs are of unknown antigen specificity. Assay used: immunoSEQ multiplex PCR; TCRdb lists only in-frame clones, some missing. The sample contains fewer than 5,000 clones, about 66% of which appear only once. Sequenced sample: cultured CD8+ T cells derived from PBMCs. These receptors were taken from a male donor with HIV.

This clone was seen a few times. V usage is TRBV6-5 and J usage is TRBJ2-7; TRBD1 matches at 8 bases. Germline assignment: CDR1 MNHEY and CDR2 SVGAGI. The CDR3 spans 13 residues. Losses at the gene ends were 7 bases for V and 6 bases for J; bases not matched to a gene: 8. Here the CDR3 DNA reads TGTGCCAGCACCAGGACAGGGACCGGCGAGCAGTACTTC. Its protein is CASTRTGTGEQYF.

The J gene is TRBJ2-7, the V gene TRBV28, with TRBD1 identical over 7 bases. With V trimmed by 6 bases and J by 0 bases, 14 bases remained unmatched. The germline CDR1 and CDR2 sequences are MDHEN and SYDVKM. This CDR3 comprises 17 residues. CDR3 loop: CASRPKAQGPTSYEQYF. The CDR3 DNA follows: TGTGCCAGCAGACCGAAAGCACAGGGGCCCACCTCCTACGAGCAGTACTTC.

The V and J genes are TRBV5-6 and TRBJ1-3; no reliable D call. V dropped 4 bases and J dropped 1 base, with 9 bases sitting between them. CDR1 and CDR2 (germline): SGHDT, YYEEEE. The CDR3 has 14 residues. CDR3 nucleotides: TGTGCCAGCAGCGAGACCCCGTCTGGAAACACCATATATTTT. It is translated as CASSETPSGNTIYF.

The chain is built from TRBV28 and TRBJ2-5, with TRBD2 as a possible D gene (5 bases). This CDR3 contains 14 residues. Germline CDR1 and CDR2: MDHEN and SYDVKM. Trimming left V 7 bases short and J 3 bases short, with 15 bases between. CDR3 sequence: CASIAEDGEETQYF. CDR3 nucleotides: TGTGCCAGCATTGCCGAGGACGGGGAAGAGACCCAGTACTTC.

This chain uses TRBV6-5 with TRBJ2-5; 8 nucleotides line up with TRBD1. V was pared by 4 bases and J by 2 bases, with 3 bases of the junction left unmatched. Germline V gives CDR1 MNHEY, CDR2 SVGAGI. CDR3 length: 14 amino acids. CDR3 residues: CASSLNRGQETQYF. Here the CDR3 DNA reads TGTGCCAGCAGTTTAAACAGGGGGCAAGAGACCCAGTACTTC.

The J gene is TRBJ2-1, the V gene TRBV10-3, with 8 bases identical to TRBD2. The CDR3 sequence is 17 residues long. CDR1 and CDR2 from the germline V gene are ENHRY and SYGVKD. J was trimmed by 0 bases and V by 0 bases; bases with no gene match: 4. CDR3 in amino acids: CAISESTAGGSYNEQFF. The CDR3 coding sequence is TGTGCCATCAGTGAGTCGACGGCGGGGGGCTCCTACAATGAGCAGTTCTTC.

This CDR3 is CASSSLPGGDTGELFF. CDR3 coding DNA: TGTGCCAGCAGTTCCTTACCAGGGGGGGACACCGGGGAGCTGTTTTTT. This rearrangement joins TRBV28 to TRBJ2-2, with D perhaps matching TRBD1 or TRBD2 (7 bases each). Trimming pared 4 bases from V and 3 bases from J, leaving 15 bases between. Germline CDR1 and CDR2: MDHEN and SYDVKM. The CDR3 has 16 amino acids.

The rearrangement links TRBV5-6 to TRBJ1-1; no definite D call. The CDR3 loop spans 13 amino acids. V was trimmed by 4 bases and J by 1 base, leaving 8 bases between them. Germline V gene data show CDR1 as SGHDT and CDR2 as YYEEEE. CDR3 sequence (DNA): TGTGCCAGCAGCCCGACTGGGAACACTGAAGCTTTCTTT. It codes for CASSPTGNTEAFF.

This clone showed up just a few times. The V and J genes are TRBV29-1 and TRBJ2-1; D ambiguous. V lost 6 bases to trimming and J lost 6 bases, with 12 bases between them. The CDR3 contains 12 residues. The germline V gene has CDR1 SQVTM and CDR2 ANQGSEA. Written as DNA, the CDR3 is TGCAGCGTCCTCCAAAGGGCCAATGAGCAGTTCTTC. Its protein is CSVLQRANEQFF.

The chain couples TRBV19 to TRBJ2-1, with D perhaps TRBD1 (5 bases). Germline CDR1 LNHDA, CDR2 SQIVND (reference sequence). This CDR3 has 13 residues. V lost 3 bases, J lost 8 bases, and 11 bases lay in between. The CDR3 coding sequence is TGTGCCAGTAGTATTGTTCAGGGCCATGAGCAGTTCTTC. Translation gives CASSIVQGHEQFF.

This clone was seen only a few times. This sequence joins TRBV14 and TRBJ1-1; D is undetermined. Trimming shortened V by 4 bases and J by 6 bases, and 6 bases separated the two germline ends. The germline CDR1 and CDR2 sequences are SGHDN and FVKESK. The CDR3 is made up of 11 amino acids. DNA for the CDR3: TGTGCCAGCAGCCGTAGCTCTGAAGCTTTCTTT. It yields the protein CASSRSSEAFF.

The chain has TRBV27 and TRBJ1-2, with 7 bases fitting TRBD1. Germline V lookup: CDR1 MNHEY, CDR2 SMNVEV (reference sequence). The CDR3 spans 14 residues. Trimming at V came to 3 bases and at J to 8 bases, leaving 9 bases not matched to a gene. The CDR3 loop reads CASSFGVRGFGYTF. CDR3 sequence (DNA): TGTGCCAGCAGTTTTGGGGTCAGGGGGTTCGGCTACACCTTC.

The J gene is TRBJ1-1, the V gene TRBV2; D is possibly TRBD1 (5 bases). The V end was cut by 0 bases, the J end by 10 bases, with 15 bases between. The germline CDR1 and CDR2 sequences are SNHLY and FYNNEI. CDR3 length equals 14 residues. The CDR3 here is CASSEASGGRGAFF. The CDR3 region has the DNA TGTGCCAGCAGTGAAGCCTCCGGGGGTAGGGGAGCTTTCTTT.

The chain recombines TRBV7-9 with TRBJ1-2; TRBD1 matches 9 bases. Germline CDR1 and CDR2: SEHNR and FQNEAQ (reference sequence). This CDR3 comprises 13 residues. The V and J ends lost 5 bases and 6 bases, in that order; junction bases with no gene match: 4. The chain's CDR3 is CASSGQGWNGYTF. The CDR3 nucleotides read TGTGCCAGCAGCGGACAGGGGTGGAATGGCTACACCTTC.

The chain's CDR3 is CASSPLGLAGFYEQYF. The CDR3 DNA reads as TGTGCCAGCAGTCCCCTGGGACTAGCGGGTTTCTACGAGCAGTACTTC. The chain combines TRBV28 with TRBJ2-7, with 12 bases lining up with TRBD2. The V and J ends lost 5 bases and 3 bases, in that order; junction bases with no gene match: 8. CDR1 MDHEN and CDR2 SYDVKM come from the germline V gene. CDR3 length: 16 amino acids.

The chain couples TRBV27 to TRBJ2-7; D not resolved. Trimming pared 2 bases from V and 0 bases from J, leaving 11 bases between. Per the germline V gene, CDR1 is MNHEY and CDR2 is SMNVEV (reference sequence). This CDR3 is 15 amino acids long. The CDR3 DNA is TGTGCCAGCAGTTTACAAGCCGGTAGCTCCTACGAGCAGTACTTC. Its translation is CASSLQAGSSYEQYF.

The rearrangement uses TRBV6-5 and TRBJ1-1; a possible D gene is TRBD1 (6 bases). This CDR3 is 15 amino acids long. CDR1 is MNHEY, CDR2 SVGAGI, per germline. Deletions cut 7 bases from V and 1 base from J, with 16 bases between. Here the CDR3 reads CASIEGGAANTEAFF. The CDR3, as DNA: TGTGCCAGCATCGAGGGGGGGGCGGCGAACACTGAAGCTTTCTTT.

This clone has a handful of counts. This chain joins TRBV11-2 and TRBJ1-3; the D gene is possibly TRBD1 (5 bases). CDR1 is SGHAT and CDR2 is FQNNGV in the germline V gene. Trimming took 3 bases from V and 0 from J, leaving 15 bases between them. The CDR3 spans 17 residues. The CDR3 nucleotides read TGTGCCAGCAGCTTCCCCTCGCAGGGTAACTCTGGAAACACCATATATTTT. It codes for CASSFPSQGNSGNTIYF.

The V call is TRBV28, the J call TRBJ2-7; D not certain. V was trimmed by 6 bases and J by 0 bases, leaving 15 bases between them. The germline V gene encodes CDR1 MDHEN and CDR2 SYDVKM. The CDR3 is 15 residues long. CDR3 loop: CASSPLLSPSYEQYF. CDR3 nucleotide sequence: TGTGCCAGCAGCCCTCTTCTATCACCCTCCTACGAGCAGTACTTC.

A few counts support this clone. The chain is built from TRBV6-6 and TRBJ1-2; TRBD1 agrees at 10 bases. The CDR3 consists of 16 residues. Germline values: CDR1 MNHNY, CDR2 SVGAGI (reference sequence). V dropped 2 bases and J dropped 3; count of bases not matched to a gene: 6. The CDR3, as DNA: TGTGCCAGCAGTTACGGGACAGGGGCTCTTCACTATGGCTACACCTTC. Residues: CASSYGTGALHYGYTF.

The rearrangement links TRBV27 to TRBJ2-3, with D possibly TRBD1 on 6 matching bases. Trimming cost V 2 bases and J 5 bases, with 11 bases left between them. Germline V gene lookup returns CDR1 MNHEY and CDR2 SMNVEV (reference sequence). This CDR3 region has 14 residues. CDR3 amino acids: CASSLKRGGDTQYF. The CDR3 nucleotides read TGTGCCAGCAGTTTAAAGAGAGGGGGAGATACGCAGTATTTT.

The CDR3 bases are TGTGCCAGCGGATCCGGGACAGGGACCTACGAGCAGTACTTC. This sequence encodes CASGSGTGTYEQYF. This rearrangement joins TRBV5-6 to TRBJ2-7; TRBD1 agrees at 9 bases. V shed 7 bases and J 2 bases; nucleotides not matched to a gene: 7. This CDR3 is 14 amino acids long. CDR1 is SGHDT and CDR2 is YYEEEE in the germline V gene.